The entry below describes one TCR beta chain. In the study's own analysis: Nucleated cell counts were estimated from reference gene primer amplification. Sequenced by immunoSEQ multiplex PCR; TCRdb stores in-frame clones only, minus some. V and J calls and clone size are those listed in that table; D and trimming were worked out from the DNA. The table includes a few hundred thousand clones, over 80% detected once. The data stem from a study of blood T cell repertoires in COVID-19. Study as a whole: Collection of acute and convalescent COVID-19 samples took place in the United States, Italy and Spain. T cells, B-cell-depleted T cells, or PBMCs provided the cDNA or gDNA that served as material.

The sequence was obtained from a human donor in a cohort sampled during active COVID-19. Sample: peripheral blood.

Here the CDR3 reads CASSLQGVGTQYF. The CDR3 DNA reads TGTGCCAGCAGTTTACAGGGGGTGGGGACCCAGTACTTC. The V and J genes are TRBV6-6 and TRBJ2-5, with 8 bases aligning to TRBD1. The germline V gene encodes CDR1 MNHNY and CDR2 SVGAGI (reference sequence). The junction had 5 bases not matched to a gene; V was cut back by 4 bases and J by 7 bases. The CDR3 totals 13 residues.